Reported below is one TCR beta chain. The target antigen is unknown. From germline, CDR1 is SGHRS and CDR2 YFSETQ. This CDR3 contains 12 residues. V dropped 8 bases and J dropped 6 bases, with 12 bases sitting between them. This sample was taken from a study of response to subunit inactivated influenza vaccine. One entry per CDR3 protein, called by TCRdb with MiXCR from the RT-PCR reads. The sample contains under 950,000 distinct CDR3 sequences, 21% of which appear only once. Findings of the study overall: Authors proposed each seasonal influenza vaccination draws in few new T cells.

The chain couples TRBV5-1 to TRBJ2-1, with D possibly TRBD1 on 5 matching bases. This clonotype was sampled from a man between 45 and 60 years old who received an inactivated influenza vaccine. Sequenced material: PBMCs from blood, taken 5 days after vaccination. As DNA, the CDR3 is TGCGCCAGTGAGACCAGGGCCAATGAGCAGTTCTTC. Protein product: CASETRANEQFF.